A selection of T cell receptor beta chains follows, all from one sample in a study of shared clonotypes between healthy human individuals. Generated by immunoSEQ multiplex PCR, the TCRdb table keeps only in-frame clones and is missing some. The sample records 2 million or so clones, 85% to 95% being singletons. The sample consisted of naive CD4+ T cells sorted from blood. These receptors were obtained from a man aged 18 to 29 in good health. Each CDR3 is given with its conserved first and last residue. D genes are given only for firm matches. Clone size appears in some rows only: once, few, many, or a class for an expanded clone.

>TRBV27|-|TRBD2|TRBJ2-1
TGTGCCAGCAGTGAGAGCGGGGGGACCGGAAATGAGCAGTTCTTC
CASSESGGTGNEQFF
>TRBV10-1|-|-|TRBJ2-1
TGCGCCAGCAGTACAGGGTCCAGCTCCTACAATGAGCAGTTCTTC
CASSTGSSSYNEQFF
>TRBV13|once|-|TRBJ2-3
TGTGCCAGCAGCTCCATTCCCTGGGGCAGGGGAACAGATACGCAGTATTTT
CASSSIPWGRGTDTQYF
>TRBV10-3|-|TRBD1|TRBJ2-2
TGTGCCATCAGCAACAGGGGTTTGGGCGGGGAGCTGTTTTTT
CAISNRGLGGELFF
>TRBV25-1|-|-|TRBJ2-7
TGTGCCAGCAGTGAATCTCGGGTTAAAGGACACGAGCAGTACTTC
CASSESRVKGHEQYF
>TRBV5-5|-|-|TRBJ2-5
TGTGCCAGCAGCCTGGCGGAGGGAGGGACCCAGTACTTC
CASSLAEGGTQYF
>TRBV6-1|-|TRBD1|TRBJ2-2
TGTGCCAGCAGTGGACGGGCCGGGACAGTAAACACCGGGGAGCTGTTTTTT
CASSGRAGTVNTGELFF
>TRBV4-1|-|-|TRBJ2-6
TGCGCCAGCAGCCAAGTTCCTACTGGGGCCAACGTCCTGACTTTC
CASSQVPTGANVLTF
>TRBV6-6|-|TRBD2|TRBJ2-1
TGTGCCAGCCTGGAGCGGGAGGCCTACAATGAGCAGTTCTTC
CASLEREAYNEQFF
>TRBV30|-|-|TRBJ1-6
TGTGCCTATTCTGCCAATAATTCACCCCTCCACTTT
CAYSANNSPLHF
>TRBV6-5|few|-|TRBJ2-7
TGTGCCAGCAGCGACGATGGGGGCTACGAGCAGTACTTC
CASSDDGGYEQYF
>TRBV6-6|once|-|TRBJ2-5
TGTGCCAGCACCACCGACCCAGTCGAGATGGAGACCCAGTACTTC
CASTTDPVEMETQYF
>TRBV6-5|-|TRBD1|TRBJ1-1
TGTGCCAGCAGCCTGGGACAGTCGAACACTGAAGCTTTCTTT
CASSLGQSNTEAFF
>TRBV7-8|-|-|TRBJ2-7
TGTGCCAGCAGCTTAGCCGGGTCACTACTTAGCTACGAGCAGTACTTC
CASSLAGSLLSYEQYF
>TRBV30|-|-|TRBJ1-4
TGTGCCTGTGGCCAGGCCCCTAATGAAAAACTGTTTTTT
CACGQAPNEKLFF
>TRBV28|-|TRBD2|TRBJ2-7
TGTGCCAGCAGCGCAGCGGGGGGGAAGTACGAGCAGTACTTC
CASSAAGGKYEQYF
>TRBV6-5|few|TRBD1|TRBJ1-1
TGTGCCAGTCCAGGGACAGGGATGAACACTGAAGCTTTCTTT
CASPGTGMNTEAFF
>TRBV2|-|-|TRBJ2-7
TGTGCCAGCAGCCGGGACACGACTAACTACGAGCAGTACTTC
CASSRDTTNYEQYF
>TRBV18|-|-|TRBJ1-3
TGTGCCAGCTCACCACTAAGAGACCTCAACATATATTTT
CASSPLRDLNIYF
>TRBV28|-|TRBD1|TRBJ2-7
TGTGCCAGCAGTTTCCCCGGGACAGGGAAGGACGAGCAGTACTTC
CASSFPGTGKDEQYF